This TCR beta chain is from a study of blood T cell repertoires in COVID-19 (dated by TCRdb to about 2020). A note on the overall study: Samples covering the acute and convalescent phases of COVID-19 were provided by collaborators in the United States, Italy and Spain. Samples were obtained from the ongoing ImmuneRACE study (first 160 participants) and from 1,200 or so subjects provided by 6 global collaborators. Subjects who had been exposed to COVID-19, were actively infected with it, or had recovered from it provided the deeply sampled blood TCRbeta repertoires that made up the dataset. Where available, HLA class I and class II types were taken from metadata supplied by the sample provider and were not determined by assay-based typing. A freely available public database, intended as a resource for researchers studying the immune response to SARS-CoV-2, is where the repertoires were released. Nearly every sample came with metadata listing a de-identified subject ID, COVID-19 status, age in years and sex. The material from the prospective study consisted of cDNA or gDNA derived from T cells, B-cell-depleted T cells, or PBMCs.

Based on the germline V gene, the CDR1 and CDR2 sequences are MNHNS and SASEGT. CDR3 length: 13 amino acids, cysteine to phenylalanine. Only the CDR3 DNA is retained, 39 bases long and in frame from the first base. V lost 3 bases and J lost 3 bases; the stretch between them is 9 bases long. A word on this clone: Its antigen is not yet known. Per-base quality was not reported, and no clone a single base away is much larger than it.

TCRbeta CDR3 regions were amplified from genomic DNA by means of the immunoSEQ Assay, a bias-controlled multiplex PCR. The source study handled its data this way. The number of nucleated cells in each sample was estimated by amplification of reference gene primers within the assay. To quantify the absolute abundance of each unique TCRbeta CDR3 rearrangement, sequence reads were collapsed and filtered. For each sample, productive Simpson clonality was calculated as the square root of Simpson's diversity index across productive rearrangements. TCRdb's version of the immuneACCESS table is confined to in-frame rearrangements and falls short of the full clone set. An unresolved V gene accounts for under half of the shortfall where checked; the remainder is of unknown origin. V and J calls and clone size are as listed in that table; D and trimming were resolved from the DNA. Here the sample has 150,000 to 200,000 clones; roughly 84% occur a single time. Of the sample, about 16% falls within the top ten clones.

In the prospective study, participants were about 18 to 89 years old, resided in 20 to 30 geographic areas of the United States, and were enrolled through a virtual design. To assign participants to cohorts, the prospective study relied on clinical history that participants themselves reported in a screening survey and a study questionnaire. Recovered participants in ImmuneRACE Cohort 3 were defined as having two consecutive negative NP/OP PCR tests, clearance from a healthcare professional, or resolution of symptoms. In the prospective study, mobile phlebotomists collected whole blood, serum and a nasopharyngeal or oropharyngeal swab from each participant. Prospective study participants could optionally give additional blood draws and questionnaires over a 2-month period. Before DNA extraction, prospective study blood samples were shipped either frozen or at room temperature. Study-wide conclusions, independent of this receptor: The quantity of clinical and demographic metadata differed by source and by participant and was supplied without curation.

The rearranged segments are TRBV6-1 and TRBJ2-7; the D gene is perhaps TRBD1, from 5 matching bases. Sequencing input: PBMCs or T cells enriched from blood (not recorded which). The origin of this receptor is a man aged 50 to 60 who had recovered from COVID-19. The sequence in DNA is TGTGCCAGCAGTGACAGGGATAACTACGAGCAGTACTTC. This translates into CASSDRDNYEQYF.